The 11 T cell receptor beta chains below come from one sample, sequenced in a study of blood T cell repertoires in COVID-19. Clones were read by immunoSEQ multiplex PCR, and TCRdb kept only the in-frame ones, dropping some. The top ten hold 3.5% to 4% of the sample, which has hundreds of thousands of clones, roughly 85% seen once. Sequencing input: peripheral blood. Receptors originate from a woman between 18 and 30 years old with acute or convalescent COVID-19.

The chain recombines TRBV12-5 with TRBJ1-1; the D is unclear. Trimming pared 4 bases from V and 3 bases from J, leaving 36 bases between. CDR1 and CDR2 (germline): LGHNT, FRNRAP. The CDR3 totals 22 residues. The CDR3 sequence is CASGSPPTSGISSVLKDTEAFF. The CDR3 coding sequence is TGTGCTAGTGGTTCACCACCCACGTCCGGGATTTCAAGTGTCCTAAAGGACACTGAAGCTTTCTTT.

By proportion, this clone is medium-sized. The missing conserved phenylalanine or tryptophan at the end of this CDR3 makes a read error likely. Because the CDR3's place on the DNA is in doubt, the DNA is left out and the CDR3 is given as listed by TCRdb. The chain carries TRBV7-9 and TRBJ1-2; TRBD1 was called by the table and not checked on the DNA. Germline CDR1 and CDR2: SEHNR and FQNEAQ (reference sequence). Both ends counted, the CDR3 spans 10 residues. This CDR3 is CASSPGTGWD.

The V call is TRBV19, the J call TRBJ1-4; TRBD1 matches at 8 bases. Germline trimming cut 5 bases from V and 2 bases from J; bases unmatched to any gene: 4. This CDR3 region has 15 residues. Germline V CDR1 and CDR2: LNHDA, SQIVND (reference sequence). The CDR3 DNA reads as TGTGCCAGTAGTCACAGGGGGTGGACTAATGAAAAACTGTTTTTT. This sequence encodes CASSHRGWTNEKLFF.

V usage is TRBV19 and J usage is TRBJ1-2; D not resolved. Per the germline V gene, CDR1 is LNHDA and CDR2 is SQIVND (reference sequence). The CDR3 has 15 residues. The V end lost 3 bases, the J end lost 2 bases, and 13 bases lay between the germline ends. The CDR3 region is CASSIPPGWNYGYTF. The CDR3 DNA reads TGTGCCAGTAGTATCCCCCCGGGTTGGAACTATGGCTACACCTTC. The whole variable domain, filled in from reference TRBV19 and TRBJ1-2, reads DGGITQSPKYLFRKEGQNVTLSCEQNLNHDAMYWYRQDPGQGLRLIYYSQIVNDFQKGDIAEGYSVSREKKESFPLTVTSAQKNPTAFYLCASSIPPGWNYGYTFGSGTRLTVV.

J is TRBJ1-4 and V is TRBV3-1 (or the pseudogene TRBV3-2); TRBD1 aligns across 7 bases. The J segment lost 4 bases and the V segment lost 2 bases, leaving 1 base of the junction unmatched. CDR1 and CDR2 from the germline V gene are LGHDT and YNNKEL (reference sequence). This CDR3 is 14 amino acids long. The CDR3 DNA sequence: TGTGCCAGCAGCCAATCAGGGGGTAATGAAAAACTGTTTTTT. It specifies CASSQSGGNEKLFF.

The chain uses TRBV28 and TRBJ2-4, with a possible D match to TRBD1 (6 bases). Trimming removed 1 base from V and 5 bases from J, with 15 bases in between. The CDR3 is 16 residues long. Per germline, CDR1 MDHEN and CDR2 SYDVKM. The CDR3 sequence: CASSLLGAGGENIQYF. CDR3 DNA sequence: TGTGCCAGCAGTTTATTGGGGGCGGGTGGGGAAAACATTCAGTACTTC.

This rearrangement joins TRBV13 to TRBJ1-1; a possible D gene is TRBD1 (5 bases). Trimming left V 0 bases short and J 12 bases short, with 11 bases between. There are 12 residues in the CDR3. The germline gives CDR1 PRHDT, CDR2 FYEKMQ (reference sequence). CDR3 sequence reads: CASSLGLRTTFF. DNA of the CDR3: TGTGCCAGCAGCTTAGGACTTAGGACAACTTTCTTT.

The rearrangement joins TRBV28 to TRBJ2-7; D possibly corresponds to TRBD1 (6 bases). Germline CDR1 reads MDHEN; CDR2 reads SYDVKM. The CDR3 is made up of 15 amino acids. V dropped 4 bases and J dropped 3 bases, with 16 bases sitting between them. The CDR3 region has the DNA TGTGCCAGCAGTTCCTTCTCGACAGGCTACTACGAGCAGTACTTC. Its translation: CASSSFSTGYYEQYF.

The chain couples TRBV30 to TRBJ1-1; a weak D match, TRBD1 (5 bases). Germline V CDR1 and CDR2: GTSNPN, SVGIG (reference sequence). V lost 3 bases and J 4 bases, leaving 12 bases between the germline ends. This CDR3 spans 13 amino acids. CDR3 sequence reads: CAWRPRRGTEAFF. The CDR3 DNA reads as TGTGCCTGGAGGCCCAGGAGGGGCACTGAAGCTTTCTTT.

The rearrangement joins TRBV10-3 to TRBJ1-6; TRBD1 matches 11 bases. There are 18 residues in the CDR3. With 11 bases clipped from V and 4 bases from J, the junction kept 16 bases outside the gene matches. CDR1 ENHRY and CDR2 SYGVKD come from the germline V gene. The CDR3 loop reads CAPKTRTGGKRYNSPLHF. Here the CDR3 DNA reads TGTGCCCCAAAAACCCGGACAGGGGGCAAGCGTTATAATTCACCCCTCCACTTT.

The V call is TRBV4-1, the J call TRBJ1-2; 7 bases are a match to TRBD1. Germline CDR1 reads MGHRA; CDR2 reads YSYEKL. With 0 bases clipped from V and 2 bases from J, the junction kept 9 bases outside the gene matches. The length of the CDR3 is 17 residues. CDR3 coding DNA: TGCGCCAGCAGCCAAGATACGGGGACAGAACTAAACTATGGCTACACCTTC. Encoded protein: CASSQDTGTELNYGYTF.